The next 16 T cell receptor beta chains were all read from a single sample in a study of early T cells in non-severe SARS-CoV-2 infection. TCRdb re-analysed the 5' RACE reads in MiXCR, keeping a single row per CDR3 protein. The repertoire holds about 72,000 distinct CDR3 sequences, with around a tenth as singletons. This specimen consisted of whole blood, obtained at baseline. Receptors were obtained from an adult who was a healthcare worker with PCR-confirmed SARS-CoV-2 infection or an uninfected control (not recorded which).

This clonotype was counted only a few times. CDR3 DNA: TGTGCCAGCAGTTCGACAGGGGTCTCCTACGAGCAGTACTTC. Translated: CASSSTGVSYEQYF. The J gene is TRBJ2-7, the V gene TRBV27, with 8 positions matching TRBD1. The CDR3 runs 14 residues. J lost 0 bases, V lost 4 bases, and 2 bases had no gene match. Germline V lookup: CDR1 MNHEY, CDR2 SMNVEV (reference sequence).

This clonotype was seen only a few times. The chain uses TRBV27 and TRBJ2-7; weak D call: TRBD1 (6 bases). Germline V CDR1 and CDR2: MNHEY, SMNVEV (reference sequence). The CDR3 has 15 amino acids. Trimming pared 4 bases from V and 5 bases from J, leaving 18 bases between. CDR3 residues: CASSSPTGFAHEQYF. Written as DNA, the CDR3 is TGTGCCAGCAGTTCCCCCACAGGGTTTGCTCACGAGCAGTACTTC.

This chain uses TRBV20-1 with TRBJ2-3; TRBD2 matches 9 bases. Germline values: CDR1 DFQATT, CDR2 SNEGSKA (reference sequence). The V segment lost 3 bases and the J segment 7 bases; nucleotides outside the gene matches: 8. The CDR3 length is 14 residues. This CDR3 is CSASSLAGRNTQYF. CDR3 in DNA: TGCAGTGCTAGTTCGCTAGCGGGGAGGAATACGCAGTATTTT.

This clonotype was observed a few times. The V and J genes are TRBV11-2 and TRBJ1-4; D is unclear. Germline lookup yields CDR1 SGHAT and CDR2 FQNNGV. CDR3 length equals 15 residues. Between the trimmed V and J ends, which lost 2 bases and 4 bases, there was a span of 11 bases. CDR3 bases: TGTGCCAGCAGCTTACGCCCGAACCTTAATGAAAAACTGTTTTTT. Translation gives CASSLRPNLNEKLFF.

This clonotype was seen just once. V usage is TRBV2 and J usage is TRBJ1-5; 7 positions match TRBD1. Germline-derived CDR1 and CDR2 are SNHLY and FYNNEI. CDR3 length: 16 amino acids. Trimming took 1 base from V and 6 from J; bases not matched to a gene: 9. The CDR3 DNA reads TGTGCCAGCAGTGAAGATTGGGCAGGGGGAAGTCAGCCCCAGCATTTT. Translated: CASSEDWAGGSQPQHF. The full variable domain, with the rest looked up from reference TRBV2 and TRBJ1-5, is EPEVTQTPSHQVTQMGQEVILRCVPISNHLYFYWYRQILGQKVEFLVSFYNNEISEKSEIFDDQFSVERPDGSNFTLKIRSTKLEDSAMYFCASSEDWAGGSQPQHFGDGTRLSIL.

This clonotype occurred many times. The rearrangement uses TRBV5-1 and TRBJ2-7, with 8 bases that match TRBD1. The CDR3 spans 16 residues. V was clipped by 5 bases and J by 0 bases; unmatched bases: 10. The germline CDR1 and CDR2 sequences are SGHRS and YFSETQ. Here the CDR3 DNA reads TGCGCCAGCAGACGGCAGGGGGCCCTCAGCTCCTACGAGCAGTACTTC. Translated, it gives CASRRQGALSSYEQYF.

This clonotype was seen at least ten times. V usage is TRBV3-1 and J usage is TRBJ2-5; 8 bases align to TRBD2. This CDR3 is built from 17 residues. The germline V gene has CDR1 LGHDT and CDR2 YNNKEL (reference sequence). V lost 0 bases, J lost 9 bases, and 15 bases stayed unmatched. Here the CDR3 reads CASSQDVQRGPPRAQYF. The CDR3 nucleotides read TGTGCCAGCAGCCAAGATGTCCAGCGGGGGCCGCCCAGAGCCCAGTACTTC.

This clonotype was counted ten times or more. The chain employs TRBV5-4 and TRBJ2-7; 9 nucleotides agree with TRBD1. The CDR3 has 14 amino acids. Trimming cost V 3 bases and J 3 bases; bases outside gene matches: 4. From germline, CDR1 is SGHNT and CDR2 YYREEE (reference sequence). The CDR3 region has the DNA TGTGCCAGCAGCTACGGACAGGGGTTCTACGAGCAGTACTTC. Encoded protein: CASSYGQGFYEQYF.

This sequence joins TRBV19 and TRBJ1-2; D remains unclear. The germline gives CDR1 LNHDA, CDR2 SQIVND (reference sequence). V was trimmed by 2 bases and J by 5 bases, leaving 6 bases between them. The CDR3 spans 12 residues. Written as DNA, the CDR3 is TGTGCCAGTAGTATAACTGTTTATGGCTACACCTTC. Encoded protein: CASSITVYGYTF.

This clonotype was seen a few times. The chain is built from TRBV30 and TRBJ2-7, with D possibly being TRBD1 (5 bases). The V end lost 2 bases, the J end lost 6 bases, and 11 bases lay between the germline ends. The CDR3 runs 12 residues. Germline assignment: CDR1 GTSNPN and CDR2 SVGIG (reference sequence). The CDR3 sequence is CAWSSTVFEQYF. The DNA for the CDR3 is TGTGCCTGGAGTTCGACAGTATTCGAGCAGTACTTC.

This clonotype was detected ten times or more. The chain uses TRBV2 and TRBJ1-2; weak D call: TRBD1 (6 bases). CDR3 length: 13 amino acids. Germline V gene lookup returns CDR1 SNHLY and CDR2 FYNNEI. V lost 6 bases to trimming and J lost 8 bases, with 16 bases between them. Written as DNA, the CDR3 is TGTGCCAGCAGCCCAGCGGGGGGCCGGGGCTACACCTTC. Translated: CASSPAGGRGYTF.

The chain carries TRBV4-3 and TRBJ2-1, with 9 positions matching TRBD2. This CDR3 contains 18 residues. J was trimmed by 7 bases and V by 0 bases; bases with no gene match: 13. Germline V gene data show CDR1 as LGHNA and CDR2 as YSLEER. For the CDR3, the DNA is TGCGCCAGCAGCCAAGATCTTGCGGGGGGGCCTAGTTTGAATGAGCAGTTCTTC. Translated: CASSQDLAGGPSLNEQFF.

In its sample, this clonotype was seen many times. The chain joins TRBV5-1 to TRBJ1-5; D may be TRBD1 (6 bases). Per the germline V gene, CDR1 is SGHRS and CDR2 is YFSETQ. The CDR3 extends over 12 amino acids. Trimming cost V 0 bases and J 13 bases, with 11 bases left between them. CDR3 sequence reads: CASSLEQGPQHF. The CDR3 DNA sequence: TGCGCCAGCAGCTTGGAACAGGGCCCTCAGCATTTT.

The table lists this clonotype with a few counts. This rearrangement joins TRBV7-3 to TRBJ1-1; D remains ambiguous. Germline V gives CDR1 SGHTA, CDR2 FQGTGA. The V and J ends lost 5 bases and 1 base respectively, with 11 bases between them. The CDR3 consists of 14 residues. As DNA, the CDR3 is TGTGCCAGCAGCCCAGGAGGGCCGAACACTGAAGCTTTCTTT. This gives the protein CASSPGGPNTEAFF.

This chain's CDR3 is CASSEAGQGRDTQYF. CDR3 coding DNA: TGTGCCAGCAGTGAAGCAGGACAGGGTCGGGATACGCAGTATTTT. The gene calls are TRBV6-1 and TRBJ2-3; TRBD1 matches at 8 bases. The CDR3 has 15 amino acids. Looked up from germline, CDR1 is MNHNS and CDR2 is SASEGT. The trim removed 0 bases at V and 6 bases at J, leaving 5 bases unmatched.

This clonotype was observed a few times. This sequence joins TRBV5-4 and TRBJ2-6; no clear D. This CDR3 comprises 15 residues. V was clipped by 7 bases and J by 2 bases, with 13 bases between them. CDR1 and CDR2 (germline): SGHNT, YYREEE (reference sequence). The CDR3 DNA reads TGTGCCAGCGCCCCGCCGGTAGCTGGGGCCAACGTCCTGACTTTC. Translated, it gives CASAPPVAGANVLTF. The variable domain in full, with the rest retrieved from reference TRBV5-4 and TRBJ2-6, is ETGVTQSPTHLIKTRGQQVTLRCSSQSGHNTVSWYQQALGQGPQFIFQYYREEENGRGNFPPRFSGLQFPNYSSELNVNALELDDSALYLCASAPPVAGANVLTFGAGSRLTVL.